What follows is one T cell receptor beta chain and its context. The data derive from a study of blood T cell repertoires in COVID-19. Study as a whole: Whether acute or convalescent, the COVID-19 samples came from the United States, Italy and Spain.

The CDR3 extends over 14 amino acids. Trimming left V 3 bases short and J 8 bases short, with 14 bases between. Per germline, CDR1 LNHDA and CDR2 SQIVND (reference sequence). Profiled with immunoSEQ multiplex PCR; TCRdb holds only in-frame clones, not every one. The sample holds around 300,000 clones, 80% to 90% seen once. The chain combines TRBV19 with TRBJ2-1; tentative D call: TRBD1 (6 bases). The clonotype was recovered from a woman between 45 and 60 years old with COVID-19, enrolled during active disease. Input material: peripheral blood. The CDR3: CASSIDRSADEQFF. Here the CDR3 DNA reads TGTGCCAGTAGTATCGACAGGTCGGCCGATGAGCAGTTCTTC.